This T cell receptor (beta chain) came from a study of blood T cell repertoires in COVID-19. Study information: Nucleic acid was either cDNA or gDNA, and it came from T cells, B-cell-depleted T cells, or PBMCs.

Germline CDR1 SGHRS, CDR2 YFSETQ. V was cut by 2 bases and J by 1 base, with 9 bases left in between. This CDR3 contains 14 residues. Methods used by the authors: Amplified reference gene primers provided the basis for estimating nucleated cell counts. Data came from immunoSEQ multiplex PCR; TCRdb stores just in-frame clones and leaves some out. V and J calls and clone size are copied from that table; D and trimming were computed from the DNA. The table includes approximately 190,000 clones, about 81% detected once. The sequence was obtained from a man aged 25 to 40 with active or convalescent COVID-19. Source material: peripheral blood. This rearrangement joins TRBV5-1 to TRBJ1-1; D remains unclear. Here the CDR3 DNA reads TGCGCCAGCAGCTTCCAGAGGGCGAACACTGAAGCTTTCTTT. This encodes CASSFQRANTEAFF.